One and the same sample provided the 21 T cell receptor beta chains below, sequenced in a study of circulating tumor DNA in untreated peripheral T-cell lymphoma. The table came from immunoSEQ multiplex PCR; TCRdb's copy has only in-frame clones and leaves some out. This table holds some 2,400 clones, 82% found once. Sequencing was performed on tumor tissue. Receptors originate from a human donor with peripheral T-cell lymphoma.

The chain couples TRBV18 to TRBJ2-7; 9 bases fit TRBD1. This CDR3 comprises 14 residues. CDR1 is KGHSH, CDR2 LQKENI, per germline. J lost 7 bases, V lost 3 bases, and 7 bases had no gene match. The CDR3 DNA is TGTGCCAGCTCACCCCCGGGACAGGGAATAGAGCAGTACTTC. Amino acids: CASSPPGQGIEQYF.

This chain connects TRBV28 to TRBJ1-2; no reliable D call. CDR1 is MDHEN and CDR2 is SYDVKM in the germline V gene. The CDR3 length is 12 residues. The V gene lost 5 bases and the J gene lost 7 bases, with 11 bases spanning the gap. CDR3 sequence: CASSPTVGGYTF. The CDR3 nucleotides are TGTGCCAGCAGTCCGACGGTTGGTGGCTACACCTTC.

The V gene is TRBV15, the J gene TRBJ2-1; D may correspond to TRBD1 or TRBD2 (6 bases each). From germline, CDR1 is LNHNV and CDR2 YYDKDF (reference sequence). V lost 4 bases and J 6 bases, leaving 13 bases between the germline ends. The CDR3 runs 14 residues. As DNA, the CDR3 is TGTGCCACCAGCACCGGGGGCGCAAGCAATGAGCAGTTCTTC. Its protein product is CATSTGGASNEQFF. Drawing the rest from reference TRBV15 and TRBJ2-1, the complete variable domain is DAMVIQNPRYQVTQFGKPVTLSCSQTLNHNVMYWYQQKSSQAPKLLFHYYDKDFNNEADTPDNFQSRRPNTSFCFLDIRSPGLGDTAMYLCATSTGGASNEQFFGPGTRLTVL.

V usage is TRBV11-3 and J usage is TRBJ2-3, with TRBD2 matching 9 bases. The CDR3 totals 18 residues. The V segment lost 5 bases and the J segment 4 bases; nucleotides outside the gene matches: 16. Germline-derived CDR1 and CDR2 are SGHNT and YENEEA. The CDR3 region is CASSIGGGAGGMADTQYF. The CDR3 nucleotides are TGTGCCAGCAGCATCGGCGGTGGAGCGGGGGGCATGGCAGATACGCAGTATTTT.

The V gene is TRBV29-1, the J gene TRBJ2-3, with 12 nucleotides matching TRBD2. The CDR3 consists of 14 residues. CDR1 is SQVTM, CDR2 ANQGSEA, per germline. The CDR3 DNA reads TGCAGTGAAACTAGCGGGGGGACAGGGGATACGCAGTATTTT. Translation gives CSETSGGTGDTQYF.

V and J are TRBV19 and TRBJ2-3; D not resolved. The CDR3 length is 13 residues. Germline V lookup: CDR1 LNHDA, CDR2 SQIVND (reference sequence). V was clipped by 3 bases and J by 8 bases, with 12 bases between them. CDR3 region: CASSIIQSGTQYF. CDR3 DNA: TGTGCCAGTAGTATTATTCAAAGTGGTACGCAGTATTTT.

This chain joins TRBV23-1 and TRBJ2-5; TRBD2 matches 16 bases. TRBV23-1 counts as an open reading frame of uncertain function. Trimming took 6 bases from V and 0 from J; bases not matched to a gene: 10. CDR3 length: 19 amino acids. CDR3 protein: CASSHPGLAGGPYQETQYF. The CDR3 bases are TGCGCCAGCAGCCACCCGGGACTAGCGGGGGGGCCGTACCAAGAGACCCAGTACTTC.

The chain employs TRBV29-1 and TRBJ2-3; D may be TRBD1 (5 bases). Looked up from germline, CDR1 is SQVTM and CDR2 is ANQGSEA. There are 14 residues in the CDR3. V lost 3 bases and J 2 bases, leaving 12 bases between the germline ends. CDR3 sequence reads: CSVDPGRPTDTQYF. Written as DNA, the CDR3 is TGCAGCGTTGACCCAGGGCGCCCCACAGATACGCAGTATTTT.

The genes are TRBV27 and TRBJ1-5; D unclear. Between the trimmed V and J ends, which lost 3 bases and 2 bases, there was a span of 11 bases. CDR3 length: 15 amino acids. Per the germline V gene, CDR1 is MNHEY and CDR2 is SMNVEV (reference sequence). The CDR3 loop reads CASSFSRVGNQPQHF. CDR3 sequence (DNA): TGTGCCAGCAGTTTTAGCCGAGTGGGCAATCAGCCCCAGCATTTT.

The rearrangement uses TRBV23-1 and TRBJ1-5, with D possibly being TRBD1 (6 bases). TRBV23-1 is sorted into the ORF group, with uncertain function. The V and J ends lost 4 bases and 7 bases respectively, with 11 bases between them. The length of the CDR3 is 13 residues. The CDR3 loop reads CASSLGGAQPQHF. CDR3 nucleotides: TGCGCCAGCAGTCTGGGGGGCGCCCAGCCCCAGCATTTT.

The rearrangement joins TRBV6-8 to TRBJ1-5; D remains ambiguous. Germline CDR1 is MNHGY and CDR2 is SAAAGT. Trimming shortened V by 5 bases and J by 0 bases, and 2 bases separated the two germline ends. The CDR3 is 12 residues long. DNA for the CDR3: TGTGCCAGCAGTGGTAGCAATCAGCCCCAGCATTTT. Its protein is CASSGSNQPQHF.

J is TRBJ1-2 and V is TRBV19; the match to TRBD1 covers 9 bases. The CDR3 spans 16 residues. Germline trimming cut 3 bases from V and 4 bases from J; bases unmatched to any gene: 9. Germline lookup yields CDR1 LNHDA and CDR2 SQIVND (reference sequence). CDR3 nucleotides: TGTGCCAGTAGTATTGGCCCCGGACAGGGGAGCTATGGCTACACCTTC. Amino acid sequence: CASSIGPGQGSYGYTF. The complete variable domain, with remaining parts taken from reference TRBV19 and TRBJ1-2, reads DGGITQSPKYLFRKEGQNVTLSCEQNLNHDAMYWYRQDPGQGLRLIYYSQIVNDFQKGDIAEGYSVSREKKESFPLTVTSAQKNPTAFYLCASSIGPGQGSYGYTFGSGTRLTVV.

This chain joins TRBV6-7 and TRBJ2-1; TRBD2 matches 14 bases. TRBV6-7 qualifies as an ORF whose function is uncertain. The CDR3 contains 15 residues. The V and J ends lost 6 bases and 9 bases, in that order; junction bases with no gene match: 7. Here the CDR3 DNA reads TGTGCCAGCAGCGGACTAGCGGGAGGAAGGGGTGAGCAGTTCTTC. Translated: CASSGLAGGRGEQFF.

This clone was counted a few times. This rearrangement joins TRBV15 to TRBJ2-7, with a weak D call TRBD2 (5 bases). In germline, CDR1 is LNHNV, CDR2 YYDKDF (reference sequence). The germline V and J ends were trimmed by 1 base and 3 bases, with 13 bases remaining between them. The CDR3 spans 15 residues. The CDR3 DNA sequence: TGTGCCACCAGCAGAGTCGGACCCCGGGGCTACGAGCAGTACTTC. Translated, it gives CATSRVGPRGYEQYF.

This clone was seen more than once but under ten times. V gene TRBV11-3 combines with J gene TRBJ2-1, with 9 positions matching TRBD1. The CDR3 sequence is 17 residues long. Germline trimming cut 7 bases from V and 6 bases from J; bases unmatched to any gene: 16. Germline values: CDR1 SGHNT, CDR2 YENEEA. The CDR3 loop reads CASNQPTRDRAGNEQFF. The DNA of the CDR3 is TGTGCCAGCAACCAACCAACCCGGGACAGGGCTGGCAATGAGCAGTTCTTC.

The J gene is TRBJ1-4, the V gene TRBV15, with D tentatively TRBD1 (5 bases). The CDR3 totals 14 residues. Trimming stripped 3 bases from V and 8 bases from J, with 13 bases between. The V gene's germline CDR1 is LNHNV and CDR2 YYDKDF (reference sequence). The CDR3 sequence: CATSSLRGGEKLFF. DNA of the CDR3: TGTGCCACCAGCAGCCTGAGGGGAGGGGAAAAACTGTTTTTT.

The V gene is TRBV19, the J gene TRBJ2-1; 9 nucleotides agree with TRBD2. The V segment lost 2 bases and the J segment 6 bases; nucleotides outside the gene matches: 8. The CDR3 contains 16 residues. Germline values: CDR1 LNHDA, CDR2 SQIVND (reference sequence). CDR3 loop: CASSISWVAGVNEQFF. The CDR3 DNA sequence: TGTGCCAGTAGTATATCGTGGGTAGCGGGGGTCAATGAGCAGTTCTTC.

This clone is a singleton in its sample. This chain joins TRBV4-1 and TRBJ1-3; unclear D gene. The CDR3 spans 15 residues. CDR1 is MGHRA and CDR2 is YSYEKL in the germline V gene. The ends were cut back, 0 bases at V and 14 bases at J, with 20 bases in the middle. The CDR3 DNA follows: TGCGCCAGCAGCCAAGATTCGGATGCCGATTCCCCCTTATATTTT. This encodes CASSQDSDADSPLYF.

The genes are TRBV28 and TRBJ2-3, with TRBD1 matching over 8 bases. V lost 6 bases, J lost 4 bases, and 6 bases stayed unmatched. Germline V gene data show CDR1 as MDHEN and CDR2 as SYDVKM. The CDR3 is 14 amino acids. The CDR3 DNA reads TGTGCCAGCAGCAGACAGGGGCGGTCAGATACGCAGTATTTT. Protein: CASSRQGRSDTQYF.

This clone was found a few times. Relative to the germline gene, one junction end is altered; a read error may explain this. The genes are TRBV6-8 and TRBJ2-3, with D hard to call. The CDR3 length is 15 residues. Germline CDR1 MNHGY, CDR2 SAAAGT. CDR3 nucleotides: TGTGCCATCAGTGTAGAAGCTAGTAGCACAGATACGCAGTATTTT. Its translation: CAISVEASSTDTQYF.

The chain combines TRBV6-8 with TRBJ2-3; 9 nucleotides match TRBD2. J lost 1 base, V lost 5 bases, and 7 bases had no gene match. The CDR3 is 16 amino acids. Per the germline V gene, CDR1 is MNHGY and CDR2 is SAAAGT. CDR3 amino acids: CASSDGVAGGTDTQYF. The DNA of the CDR3 is TGTGCCAGCAGTGACGGGGTAGCGGGGGGCACAGATACGCAGTATTTT.